This TCR beta chain was identified during a study of vaccination and CD4 T cells after COVID-19. Turning to this clonotype: Antigen unknown.

Cultured CD4+ T cell DNA was sequenced using the Oncomine TCR Beta short-read assay. TCRdb re-called the PCR reads with MiXCR, one entry per CDR3 protein. The sample records 13,000 or so distinct CDR3 sequences, roughly two fifths being singletons. Trimming cost V 4 bases and J 4 bases; bases outside gene matches: 8. The germline gives CDR1 MNHEY, CDR2 SVGAGI. The CDR3 spans 16 residues. Treatment: roughly 11-day PBMC culture with coronavirus spike peptide pools or control peptides (ViraFEST assay). Positivity by PCR occurred from March to December 2020, a period that predated US Alpha, Beta and Delta variants.

The genes are TRBV6-5 and TRBJ1-1, with 11 bases aligning to TRBD1. The specimen was CD4+ T cells from blood, cultured in vitro, collected after SARS-CoV-2 vaccination. The source of this sequence is a human donor who had recovered from COVID-19. CDR3 nucleotides: TGTGCCAGCAGTTTAACCCCCGGGACAGGGGGCACTGAAGCTTTCTTT. As protein: CASSLTPGTGGTEAFF.